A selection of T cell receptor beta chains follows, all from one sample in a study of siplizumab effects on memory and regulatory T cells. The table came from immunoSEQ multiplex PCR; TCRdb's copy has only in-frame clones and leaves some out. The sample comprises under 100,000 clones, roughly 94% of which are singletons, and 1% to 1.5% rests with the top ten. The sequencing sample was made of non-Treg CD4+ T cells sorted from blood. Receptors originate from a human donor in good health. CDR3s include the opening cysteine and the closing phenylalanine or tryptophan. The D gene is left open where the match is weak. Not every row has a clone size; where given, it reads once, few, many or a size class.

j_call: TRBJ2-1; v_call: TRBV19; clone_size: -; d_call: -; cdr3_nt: TGTGCCAGTAGTGCCCCCAGGCAGCGTAATGAGCAGTTCTTC; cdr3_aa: CASSAPRQRNEQFF
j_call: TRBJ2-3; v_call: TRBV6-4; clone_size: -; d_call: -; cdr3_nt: TGTGCCAGCAGTGACTCGGGGGGCCCCGTTGATACGCAGTATTTT; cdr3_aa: CASSDSGGPVDTQYF
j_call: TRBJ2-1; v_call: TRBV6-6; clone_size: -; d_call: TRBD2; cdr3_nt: TGTGCCAGCAGTTCTAGCGGGATAGCCTACAATGAGCAGTTCTTC; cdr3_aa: CASSSSGIAYNEQFF
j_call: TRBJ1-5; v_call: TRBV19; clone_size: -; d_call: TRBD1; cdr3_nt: TGTGCCAGTACTAAAACCGGGACAGCTTATAGCAATCAGCCCCAGCATTTT; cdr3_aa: CASTKTGTAYSNQPQHF
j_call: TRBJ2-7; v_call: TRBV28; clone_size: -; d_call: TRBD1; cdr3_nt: TGTGCCAGCAATCTCGGGACAGGGTCCTACGAGCAGTACTTC; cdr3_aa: CASNLGTGSYEQYF
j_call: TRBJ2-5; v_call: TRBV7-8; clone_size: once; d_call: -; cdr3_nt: TGTGCCAGCACAAAAGTCCCGCTGCAAGAGACCCAGTACTTC; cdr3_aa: CASTKVPLQETQYF
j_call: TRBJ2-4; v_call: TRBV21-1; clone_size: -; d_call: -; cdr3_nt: TGTGCCAGCAGCAAAAAAAAGGGGCCTCATGCCAAAAACATTCAGTACTTC; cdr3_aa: CASSKKKGPHAKNIQYF
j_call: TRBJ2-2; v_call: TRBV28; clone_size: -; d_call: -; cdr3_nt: TGTGCCAGCAGTCCACACCCGGCAGGGGTACGGAGGACCGGGGAGCTGTTTTTT; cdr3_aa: CASSPHPAGVRRTGELFF
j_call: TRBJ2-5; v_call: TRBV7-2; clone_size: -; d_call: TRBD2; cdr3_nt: TGTGCCAGCAGCTTAGTAGGTTTTGGACTAGCGCAAGAGACCCAGTACTTC; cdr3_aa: CASSLVGFGLAQETQYF
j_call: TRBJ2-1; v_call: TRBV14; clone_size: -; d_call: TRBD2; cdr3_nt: TGTGCCAGCAGCCAAGAATTGGTGGGAGGGCAGCAGTTCTTC; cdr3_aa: CASSQELVGGQQFF
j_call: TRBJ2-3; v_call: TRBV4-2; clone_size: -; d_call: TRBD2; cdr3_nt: TGTGCCAGCAGCACGACTAGCGGGAGCACAGATACGCAGTATTTT; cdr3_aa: CASSTTSGSTDTQYF
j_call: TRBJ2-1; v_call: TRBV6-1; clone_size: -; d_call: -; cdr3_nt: TGTGCCAGCAGAAGGGCCCAGAGCTCCTACAATGAGCAGTTCTTC; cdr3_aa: CASRRAQSSYNEQFF
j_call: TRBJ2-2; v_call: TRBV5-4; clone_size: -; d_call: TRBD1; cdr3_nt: TGTGCCAGCAGCGACAGGAGGACAGGGAACTTTGGGGAGCTGTTTTTT; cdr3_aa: CASSDRRTGNFGELFF
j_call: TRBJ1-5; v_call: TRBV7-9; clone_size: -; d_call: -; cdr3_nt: TGTGCCAGCAGCTTAGGGAGCGTGGGGGGCAGACAGCCCCAGCATTTT; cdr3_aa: CASSLGSVGGRQPQHF
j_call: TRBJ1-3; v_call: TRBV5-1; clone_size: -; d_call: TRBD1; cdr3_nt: TGCGCCAGCAGCGTCGACAGGGGCTCTGGAAACACCATATATTTT; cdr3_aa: CASSVDRGSGNTIYF
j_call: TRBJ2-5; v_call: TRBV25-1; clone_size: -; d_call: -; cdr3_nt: TGTGCCAGCAGTGAATATAGGGGCCAAGAGACCCAGTACTTC; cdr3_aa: CASSEYRGQETQYF
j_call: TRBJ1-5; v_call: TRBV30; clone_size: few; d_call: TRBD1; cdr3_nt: TGTGCCTGGATGCCTCAAGGGGGCGCTAATCAGCCCCAGCATTTT; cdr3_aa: CAWMPQGGANQPQHF